This record covers a single T cell receptor beta chain. The CDR3 sequence is 11 residues long. The V gene end was trimmed by 4 bases and the J gene end by 10 bases; junction bases not matched to a gene: 4. Germline V gene data show CDR1 as GTSNPN and CDR2 as SVGIG (reference sequence). Method: immunoSEQ multiplex PCR; TCRdb's copy keeps in-frame clones and lacks some. This sample yields 380,000 or so clones, of which more than 80% are seen a single time; roughly 1.2% belongs to the top ten. These data belong to a study of blood T cell repertoires in COVID-19. The specimen sequenced was peripheral blood. This TCR was recovered from a man aged 35 to 55 with acute or convalescent COVID-19. The genes are TRBV30 and TRBJ1-2, with 9 bases lining up with TRBD1. The CDR3: CAWTTGGAYTF. The CDR3 DNA follows: TGTGCCTGGACCACAGGGGGCGCCTACACCTTC.